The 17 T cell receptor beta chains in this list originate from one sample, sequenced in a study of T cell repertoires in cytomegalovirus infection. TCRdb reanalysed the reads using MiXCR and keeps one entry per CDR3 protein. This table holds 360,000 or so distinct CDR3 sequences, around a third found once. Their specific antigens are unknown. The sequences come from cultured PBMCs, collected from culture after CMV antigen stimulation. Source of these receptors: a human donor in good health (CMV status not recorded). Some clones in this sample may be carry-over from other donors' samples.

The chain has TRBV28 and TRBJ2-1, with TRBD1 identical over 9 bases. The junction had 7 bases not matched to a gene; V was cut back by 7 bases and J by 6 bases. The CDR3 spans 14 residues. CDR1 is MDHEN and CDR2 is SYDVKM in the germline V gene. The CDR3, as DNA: TGTGCCAGCAACCTTTTGACAGGGGGCAATGAGCAGTTCTTC. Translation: CASNLLTGGNEQFF.

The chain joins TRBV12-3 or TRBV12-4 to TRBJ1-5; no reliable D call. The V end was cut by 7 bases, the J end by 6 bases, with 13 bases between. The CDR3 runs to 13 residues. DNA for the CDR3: TGTGCCAGCACCCTGGTCCAAGGTCAGCCCCAGCATTTT. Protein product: CASTLVQGQPQHF.

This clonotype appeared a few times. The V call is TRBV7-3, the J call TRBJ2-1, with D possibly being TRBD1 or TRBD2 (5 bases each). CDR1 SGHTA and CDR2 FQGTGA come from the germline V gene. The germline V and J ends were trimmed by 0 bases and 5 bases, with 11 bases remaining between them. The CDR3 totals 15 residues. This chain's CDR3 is CASSLTGGPDNEQFF. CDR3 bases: TGTGCCAGCAGCTTAACTGGGGGTCCCGACAATGAGCAGTTCTTC.

This CDR3 reads CASLPVRLTDTQYF. The CDR3 region has the DNA TGTGCCAGCCTGCCTGTGCGGCTCACAGATACGCAGTATTTT. This sequence joins TRBV7-2 and TRBJ2-3; D gene ambiguous. The CDR3 has 14 residues. CDR1 and CDR2 (germline): SGHTA, FQGNSA. Trimming stripped 8 bases from V and 2 bases from J, with 14 bases between.

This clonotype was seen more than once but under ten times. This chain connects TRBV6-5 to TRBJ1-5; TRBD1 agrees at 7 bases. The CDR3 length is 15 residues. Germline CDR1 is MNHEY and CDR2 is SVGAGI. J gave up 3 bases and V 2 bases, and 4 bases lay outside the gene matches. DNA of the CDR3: TGTGCCAGCAGTTACGGTAGGGGGCTCAATCAGCCCCAGCATTTT. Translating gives CASSYGRGLNQPQHF.

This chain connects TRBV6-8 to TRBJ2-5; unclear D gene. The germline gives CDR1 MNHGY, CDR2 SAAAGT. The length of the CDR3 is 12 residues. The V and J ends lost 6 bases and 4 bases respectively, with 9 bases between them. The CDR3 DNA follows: TGTGCCAGCAGGGGTATACTAGAGACCCAGTACTTC. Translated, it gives CASRGILETQYF.

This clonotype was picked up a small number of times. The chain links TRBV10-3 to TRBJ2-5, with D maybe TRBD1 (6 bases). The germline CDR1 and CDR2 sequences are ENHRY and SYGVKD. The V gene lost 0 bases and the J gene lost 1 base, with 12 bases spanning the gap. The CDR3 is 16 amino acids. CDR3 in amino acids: CAISESRADSQETQYF. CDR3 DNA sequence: TGTGCCATCAGTGAGTCGAGGGCGGACAGCCAAGAGACCCAGTACTTC.

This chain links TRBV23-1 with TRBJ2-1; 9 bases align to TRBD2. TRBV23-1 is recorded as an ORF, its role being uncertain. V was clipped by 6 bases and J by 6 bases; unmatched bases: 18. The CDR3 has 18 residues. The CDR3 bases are TGCGCCAGCAGACCCCCGATGAGGCGGGAGGGTCTCATCAATGAGCAGTTCTTC. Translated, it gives CASRPPMRREGLINEQFF.

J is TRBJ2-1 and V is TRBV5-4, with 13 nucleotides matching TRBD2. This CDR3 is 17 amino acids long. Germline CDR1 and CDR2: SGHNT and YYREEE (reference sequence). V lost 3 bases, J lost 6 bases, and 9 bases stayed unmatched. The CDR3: CASSSPPLAGGPNEQFF. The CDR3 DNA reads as TGTGCCAGCAGCTCTCCACCACTAGCGGGAGGGCCCAATGAGCAGTTCTTC.

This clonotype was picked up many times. The CDR3 reads CASTRGRTNNQPQHF. The DNA for the CDR3 is TGTGCCAGCACCCGCGGACGGACTAACAATCAGCCCCAGCATTTT. The chain recombines TRBV12-3 or TRBV12-4 with TRBJ1-5; D unresolved. Trimming stripped 7 bases from V and 3 bases from J, with 16 bases between. The CDR3 sequence is 15 residues long.

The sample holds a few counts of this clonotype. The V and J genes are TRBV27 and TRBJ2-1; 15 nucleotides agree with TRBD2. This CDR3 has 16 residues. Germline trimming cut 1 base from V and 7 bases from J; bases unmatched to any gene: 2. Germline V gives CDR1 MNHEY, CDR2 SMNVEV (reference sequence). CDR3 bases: TGTGCCAGCAGTTTATTAGGGACTAGCGGGGGGAATGAGCAGTTCTTC. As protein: CASSLLGTSGGNEQFF.

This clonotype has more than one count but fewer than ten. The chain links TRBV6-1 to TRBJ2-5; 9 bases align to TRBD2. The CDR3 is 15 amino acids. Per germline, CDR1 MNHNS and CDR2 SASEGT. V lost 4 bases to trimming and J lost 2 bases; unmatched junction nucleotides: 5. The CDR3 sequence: CASSARLAEQETQYF. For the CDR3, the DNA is TGTGCCAGCAGTGCCCGACTAGCGGAACAAGAGACCCAGTACTTC.

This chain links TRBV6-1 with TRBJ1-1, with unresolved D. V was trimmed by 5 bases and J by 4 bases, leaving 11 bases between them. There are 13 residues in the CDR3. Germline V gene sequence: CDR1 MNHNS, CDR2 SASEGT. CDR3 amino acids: CASSPGLATEAFF. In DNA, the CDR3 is TGTGCCAGCAGTCCAGGACTGGCCACTGAAGCTTTCTTT.

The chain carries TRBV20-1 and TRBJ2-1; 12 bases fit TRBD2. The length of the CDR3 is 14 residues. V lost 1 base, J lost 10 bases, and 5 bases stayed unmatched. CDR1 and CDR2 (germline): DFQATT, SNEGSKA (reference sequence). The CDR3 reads CSARGLAGVQEQFF. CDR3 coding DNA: TGCAGTGCTAGAGGACTAGCGGGAGTCCAAGAGCAGTTCTTC.

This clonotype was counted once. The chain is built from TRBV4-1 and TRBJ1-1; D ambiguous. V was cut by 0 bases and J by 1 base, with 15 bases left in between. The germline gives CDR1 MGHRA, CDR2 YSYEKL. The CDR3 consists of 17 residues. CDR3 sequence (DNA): TGCGCCAGCAGCCAAGACAGGAGTATTGCGGGGAACACTGAAGCTTTCTTT. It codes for CASSQDRSIAGNTEAFF.

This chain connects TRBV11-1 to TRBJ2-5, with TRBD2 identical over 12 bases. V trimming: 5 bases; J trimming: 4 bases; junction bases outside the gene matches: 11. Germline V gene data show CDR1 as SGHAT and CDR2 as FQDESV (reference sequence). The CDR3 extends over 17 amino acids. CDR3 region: CASSSRLTSGSAETQYF. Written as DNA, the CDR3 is TGTGCCAGCAGCAGTCGTTTGACTAGCGGGAGTGCAGAGACCCAGTACTTC.

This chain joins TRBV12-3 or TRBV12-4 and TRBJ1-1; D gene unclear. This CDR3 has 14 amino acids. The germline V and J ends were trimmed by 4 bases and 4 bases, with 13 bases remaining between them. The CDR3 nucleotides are TGTGCCAGCAGTTCCGGGGTGTTTGGCACTGAAGCTTTCTTT. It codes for CASSSGVFGTEAFF.